This T cell receptor beta chain was obtained from a study of CXCR3-negative and CXCR3-positive naive CD8 T cells. Study information: TRB reads totalled about 140 million, about 1.5 +/- 0.3 million per library. Study-wide points: Against CXCR3-negative naive cells, CXCR3-positive naive cells showed more hydrophobic TRB CDR3s. Both naive subsets had comparably high diversity; memory CD8+ cells much lower. Partially decreased CXCR3 expression was recorded after cryopreservation, and fresh PBMCs were used in most assays.

UMI-labeled 5' RACE TRB cDNA libraries were prepared from the cells. No DNA is given; TCRdb re-called the 5' RACE reads and lists each CDR3 protein once. Here the sample table reports 150,000 to 160,000 distinct CDR3 sequences. The CDR3 contains 13 residues. The germline V gene encodes CDR1 SGHVS and CDR2 FNYEAQ. About this clonotype: The antigen is undetermined.

Triplicate sorts, 300,000 cells apiece, were made for each CD8+ T cell subset. This rearrangement joins TRBV7-6 to TRBJ2-7. This TCR was sampled from a human donor in good health. Some clones in this sample may be carry-over from other donors' samples. Source material: naive CXCR3+ CD8+ T cells from blood. Subset indicated: CD45RO-CCR7+CD27+CD95- naive CD8+ T cells expressing CXCR3 (TNR3+). CDR3: CASSLDQTYEQYF. The full variable domain, completed using reference TRBV7-6 and TRBJ2-7, is GAGVSQSPRYKVTKRGQDVALRCDPISGHVSLYWYRQALGQGPEFLTYFNYEAQQDKSGLPNDRFSAERPEGSISTLTIQRTEQRDSAMYRCASSLDQTYEQYFGPGTRLTVT.